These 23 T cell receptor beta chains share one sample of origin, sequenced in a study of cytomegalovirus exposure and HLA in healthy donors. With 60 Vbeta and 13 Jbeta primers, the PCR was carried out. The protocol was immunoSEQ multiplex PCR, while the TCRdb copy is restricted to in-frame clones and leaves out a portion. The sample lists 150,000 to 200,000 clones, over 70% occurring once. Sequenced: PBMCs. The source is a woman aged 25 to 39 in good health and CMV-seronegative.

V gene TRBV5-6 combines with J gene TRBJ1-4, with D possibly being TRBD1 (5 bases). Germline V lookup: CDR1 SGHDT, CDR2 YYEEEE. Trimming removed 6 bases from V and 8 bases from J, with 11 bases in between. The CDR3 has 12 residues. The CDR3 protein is CASNAGGEKLFF. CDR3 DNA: TGTGCCAGCAACGCGGGGGGGGAAAAACTGTTTTTT.

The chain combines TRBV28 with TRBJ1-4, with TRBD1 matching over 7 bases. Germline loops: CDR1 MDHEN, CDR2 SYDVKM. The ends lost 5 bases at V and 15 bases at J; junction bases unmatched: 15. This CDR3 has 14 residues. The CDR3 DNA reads TGTGCCAGCAGTACCGGGACAGCCACCATACGGGTGTTTTTT. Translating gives CASSTGTATIRVFF.

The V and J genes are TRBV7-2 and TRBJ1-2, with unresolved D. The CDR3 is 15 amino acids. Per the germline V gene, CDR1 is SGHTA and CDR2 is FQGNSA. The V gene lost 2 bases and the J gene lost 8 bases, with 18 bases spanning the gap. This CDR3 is CASSLNGGESGGYTF. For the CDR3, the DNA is TGTGCCAGCAGCTTAAATGGTGGGGAGTCGGGAGGCTACACCTTC.

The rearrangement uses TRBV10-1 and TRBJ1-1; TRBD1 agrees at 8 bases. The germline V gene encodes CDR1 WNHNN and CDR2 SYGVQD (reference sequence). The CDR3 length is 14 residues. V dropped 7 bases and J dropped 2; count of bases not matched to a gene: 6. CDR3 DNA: TGCGCCAGCAAACCGGGACAGGACAACACTGAAGCTTTCTTT. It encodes CASKPGQDNTEAFF.

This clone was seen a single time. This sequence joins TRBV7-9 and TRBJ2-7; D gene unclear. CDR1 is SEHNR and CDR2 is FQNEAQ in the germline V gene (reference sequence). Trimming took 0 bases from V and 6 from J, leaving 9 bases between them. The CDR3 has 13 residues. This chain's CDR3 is CASSLAGSGEQYF. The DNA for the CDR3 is TGTGCCAGCAGCTTAGCTGGGTCGGGCGAGCAGTACTTC.

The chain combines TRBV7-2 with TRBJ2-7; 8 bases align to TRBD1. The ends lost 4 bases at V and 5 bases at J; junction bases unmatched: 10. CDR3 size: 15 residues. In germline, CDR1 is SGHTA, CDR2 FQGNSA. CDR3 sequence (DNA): TGTGCCAGCAGCTCACAGTGGACAGGGACAAACGAGCAGTACTTC. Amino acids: CASSSQWTGTNEQYF.

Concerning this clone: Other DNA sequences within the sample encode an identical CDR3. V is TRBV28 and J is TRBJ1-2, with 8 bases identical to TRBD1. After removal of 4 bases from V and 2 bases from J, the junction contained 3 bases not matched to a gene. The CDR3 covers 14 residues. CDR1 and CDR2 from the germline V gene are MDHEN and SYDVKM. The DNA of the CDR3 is TGTGCCAGCAGTTCCGGACAGGGAAACTATGGCTACACCTTC. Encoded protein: CASSSGQGNYGYTF.

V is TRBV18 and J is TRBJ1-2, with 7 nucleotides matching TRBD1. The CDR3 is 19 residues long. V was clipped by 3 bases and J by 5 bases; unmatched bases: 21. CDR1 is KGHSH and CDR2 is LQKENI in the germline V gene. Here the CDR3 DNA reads TGTGCCAGCTCACCGCTAGCACCGGGACAGACCCTATCATTTTATGGCTACACCTTC. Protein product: CASSPLAPGQTLSFYGYTF.

As DNA, the CDR3 is TGTGCCAGCAGTTTGTCGCTACAGGGATCCGACTATGGCTACACCTTC. Protein: CASSLSLQGSDYGYTF. The chain is built from TRBV28 and TRBJ1-2; D perhaps matches TRBD1 (6 bases). Per germline, CDR1 MDHEN and CDR2 SYDVKM. The CDR3 sequence is 16 residues long. The V gene lost 3 bases and the J gene lost 3 bases, with 17 bases spanning the gap.

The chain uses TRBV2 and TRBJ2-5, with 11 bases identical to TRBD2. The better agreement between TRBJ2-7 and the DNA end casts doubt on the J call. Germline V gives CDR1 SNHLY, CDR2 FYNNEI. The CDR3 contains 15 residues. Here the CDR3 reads CASSATSGIAYEQYF. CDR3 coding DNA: TGTGCCAGCAGCGCGACTAGCGGGATTGCCTACGAGCAGTACTTC.

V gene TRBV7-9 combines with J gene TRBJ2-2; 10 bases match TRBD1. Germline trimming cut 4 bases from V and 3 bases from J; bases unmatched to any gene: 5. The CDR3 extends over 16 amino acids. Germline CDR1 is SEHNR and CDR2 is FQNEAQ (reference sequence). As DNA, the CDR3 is TGTGCCAGCAGCTGGTGGGGGACAGGGGACACCGGGGAGCTGTTTTTT. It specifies CASSWWGTGDTGELFF.

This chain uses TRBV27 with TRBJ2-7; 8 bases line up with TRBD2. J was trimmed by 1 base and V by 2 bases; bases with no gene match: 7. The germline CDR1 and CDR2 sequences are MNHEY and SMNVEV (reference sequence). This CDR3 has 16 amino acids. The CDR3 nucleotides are TGTGCCAGCAGTTTACAGGCACGGGAGGGATCCTACGAGCAGTACTTC. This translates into CASSLQAREGSYEQYF.

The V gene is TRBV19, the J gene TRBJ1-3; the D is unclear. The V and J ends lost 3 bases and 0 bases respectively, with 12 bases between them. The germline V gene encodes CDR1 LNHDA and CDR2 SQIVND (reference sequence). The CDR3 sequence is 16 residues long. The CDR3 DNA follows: TGTGCCAGTAGTATCTTATGGCATCGCTCTGGAAACACCATATATTTT. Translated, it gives CASSILWHRSGNTIYF. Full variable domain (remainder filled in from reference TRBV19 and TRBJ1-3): DGGITQSPKYLFRKEGQNVTLSCEQNLNHDAMYWYRQDPGQGLRLIYYSQIVNDFQKGDIAEGYSVSREKKESFPLTVTSAQKNPTAFYLCASSILWHRSGNTIYFGEGSWLTVV.

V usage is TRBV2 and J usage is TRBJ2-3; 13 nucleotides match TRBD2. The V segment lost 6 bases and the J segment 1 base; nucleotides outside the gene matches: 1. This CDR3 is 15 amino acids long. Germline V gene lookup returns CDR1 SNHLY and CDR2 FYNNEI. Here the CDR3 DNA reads TGTGCCAGCAGGGGACTAGCGGGACGCACAGATACGCAGTATTTT. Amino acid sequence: CASRGLAGRTDTQYF.

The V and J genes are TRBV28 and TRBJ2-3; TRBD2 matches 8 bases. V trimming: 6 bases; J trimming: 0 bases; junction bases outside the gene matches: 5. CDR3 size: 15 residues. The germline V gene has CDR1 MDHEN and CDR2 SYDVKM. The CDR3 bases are TGTGCCAGCAGCCCCCGGGGGGGTAGCACAGATACGCAGTATTTT. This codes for CASSPRGGSTDTQYF.

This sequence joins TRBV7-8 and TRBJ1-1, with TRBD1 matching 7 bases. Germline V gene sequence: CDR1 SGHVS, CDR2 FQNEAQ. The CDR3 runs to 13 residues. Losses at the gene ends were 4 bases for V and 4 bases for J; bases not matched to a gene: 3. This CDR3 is CASSSTGFTEAFF. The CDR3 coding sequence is TGTGCCAGCAGCTCGACAGGGTTCACTGAAGCTTTCTTT.

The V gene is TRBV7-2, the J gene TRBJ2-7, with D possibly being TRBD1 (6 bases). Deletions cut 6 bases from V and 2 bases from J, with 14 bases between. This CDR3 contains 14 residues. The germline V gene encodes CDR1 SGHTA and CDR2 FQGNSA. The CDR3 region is CASRAPGVTYEQYF. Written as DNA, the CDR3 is TGTGCCAGCAGAGCGCCAGGGGTGACCTACGAGCAGTACTTC.

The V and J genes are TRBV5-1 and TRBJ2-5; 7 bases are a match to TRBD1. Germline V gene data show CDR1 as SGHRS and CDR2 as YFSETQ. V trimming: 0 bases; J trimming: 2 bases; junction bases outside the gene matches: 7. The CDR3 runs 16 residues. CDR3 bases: TGCGCCAGCAGCTTGGTGCCCCAGGGACAGCAAGAGACCCAGTACTTC. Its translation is CASSLVPQGQQETQYF. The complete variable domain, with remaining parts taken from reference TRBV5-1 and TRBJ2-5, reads KAGVTQTPRYLIKTRGQQVTLSCSPISGHRSVSWYQQTPGQGLQFLFEYFSETQRNKGNFPGRFSGRQFSNSRSEMNVSTLELGDSALYLCASSLVPQGQQETQYFGPGTRLLVL.

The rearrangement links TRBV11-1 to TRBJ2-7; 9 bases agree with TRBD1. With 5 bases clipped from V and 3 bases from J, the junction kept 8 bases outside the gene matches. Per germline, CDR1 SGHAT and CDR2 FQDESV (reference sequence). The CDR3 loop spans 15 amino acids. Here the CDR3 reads CASSQLQGAGYEQYF. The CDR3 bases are TGTGCCAGCAGCCAACTACAGGGGGCAGGCTACGAGCAGTACTTC.

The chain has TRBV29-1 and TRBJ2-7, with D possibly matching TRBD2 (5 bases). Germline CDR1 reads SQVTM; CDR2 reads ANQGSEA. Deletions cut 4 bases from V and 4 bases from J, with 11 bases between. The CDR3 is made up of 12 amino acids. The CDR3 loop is CSVGTGEYEQYF. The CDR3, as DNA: TGCAGCGTTGGGACTGGCGAGTACGAGCAGTACTTC.

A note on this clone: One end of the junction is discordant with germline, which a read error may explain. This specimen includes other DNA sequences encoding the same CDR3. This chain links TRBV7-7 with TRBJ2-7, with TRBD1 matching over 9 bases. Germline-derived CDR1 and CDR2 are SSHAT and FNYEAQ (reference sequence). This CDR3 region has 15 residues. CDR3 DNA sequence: TGTGCTAGCAGCCCGGGACAGGGAGGTGGCTACGAGCAGTACTTC. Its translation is CASSPGQGGGYEQYF. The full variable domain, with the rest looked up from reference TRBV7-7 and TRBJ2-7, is GAGVSQSPRYKVTKRGQDVTLRCDPISSHATLYWYQQALGQGPEFLTYFNYEAQPDKSGLPSDRFSAERPEGSISTLTIQRTEQRDSAMYRCASSPGQGGGYEQYFGPGTRLTVT.

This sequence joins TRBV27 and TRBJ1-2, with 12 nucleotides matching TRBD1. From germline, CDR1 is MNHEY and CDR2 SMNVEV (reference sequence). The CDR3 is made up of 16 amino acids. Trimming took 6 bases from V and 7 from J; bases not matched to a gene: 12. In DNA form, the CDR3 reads TGTGCCAGCAGCCACACCCCGGGACAGGGGGCGGGTGGCTACACCTTC. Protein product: CASSHTPGQGAGGYTF.

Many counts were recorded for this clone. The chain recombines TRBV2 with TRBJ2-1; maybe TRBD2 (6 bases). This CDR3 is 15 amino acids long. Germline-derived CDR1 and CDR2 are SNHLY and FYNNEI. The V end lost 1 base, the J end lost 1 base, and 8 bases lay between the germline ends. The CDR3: CASSEVAASYNEQFF. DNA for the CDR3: TGTGCCAGCAGTGAAGTAGCGGCATCCTACAATGAGCAGTTCTTC.